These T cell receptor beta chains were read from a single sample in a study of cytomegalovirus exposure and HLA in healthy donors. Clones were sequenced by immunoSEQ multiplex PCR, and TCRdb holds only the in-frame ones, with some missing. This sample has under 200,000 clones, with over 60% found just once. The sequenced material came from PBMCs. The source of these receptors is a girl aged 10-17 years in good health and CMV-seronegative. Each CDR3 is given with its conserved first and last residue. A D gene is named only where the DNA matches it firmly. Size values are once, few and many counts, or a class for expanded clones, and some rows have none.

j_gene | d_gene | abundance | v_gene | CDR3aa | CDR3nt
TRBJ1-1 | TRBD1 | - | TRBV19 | CASSIDRDRGNTEAFF | TGTGCCAGTAGTATAGACAGGGACAGGGGGAACACTGAAGCTTTCTTT
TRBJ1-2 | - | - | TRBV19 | CASSYPGAAPYGYTF | TGTGCCAGTAGTTACCCAGGGGCCGCTCCCTATGGCTACACCTTC
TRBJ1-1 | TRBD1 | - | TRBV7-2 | CASHPGTGITEAFF | TGTGCCAGCCACCCCGGGACAGGGATCACTGAAGCTTTCTTT
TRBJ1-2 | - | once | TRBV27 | CASSLAGQANYGYTF | TGTGCCAGCAGTTTAGCAGGGCAAGCTAACTATGGCTACACCTTC
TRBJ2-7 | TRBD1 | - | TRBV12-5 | CASGLPPATGQPSYEQYF | TGTGCTAGTGGTTTGCCTCCTGCGACAGGGCAACCGTCCTACGAGCAGTACTTC
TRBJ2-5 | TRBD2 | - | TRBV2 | CAITTSGGPRPTQYF | TGTGCCATCACGACTAGCGGGGGCCCCCGGCCGACCCAGTACTTC
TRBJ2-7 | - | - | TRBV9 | CASSAPRGSGEQYF | TGTGCCAGCAGCGCTCCGAGGGGGTCCGGAGAGCAGTACTTC
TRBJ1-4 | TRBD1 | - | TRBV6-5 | CASSYTYGTVNEKLFF | TGTGCCAGCAGTTACACCTATGGGACAGTAAATGAAAAACTGTTTTTT
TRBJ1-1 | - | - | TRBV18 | CASSPIHRNTEAFF | TGTGCCAGCTCACCGATCCACAGGAACACTGAAGCTTTCTTT
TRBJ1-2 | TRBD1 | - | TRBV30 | CAWSRDRGHYGYTF | TGTGCCTGGAGCCGCGACAGGGGCCACTATGGCTACACCTTC
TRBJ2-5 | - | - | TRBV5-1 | CASTLDLSTGQETQYF | TGCGCCAGCACCTTGGACCTTTCGACGGGCCAAGAGACCCAGTACTTC
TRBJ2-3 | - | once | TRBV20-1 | CSASIEGTQYF | TGCAGTGCTAGTATAGAGGGTACGCAGTATTTT
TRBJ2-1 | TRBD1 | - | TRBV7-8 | CASSFGPGTVNEQFF | TGTGCCAGCAGCTTTGGACCCGGGACAGTAAATGAGCAGTTCTTC
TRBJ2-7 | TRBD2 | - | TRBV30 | CAAGLAGGEQYF | TGTGCCGCGGGACTAGCGGGGGGCGAGCAGTACTTC
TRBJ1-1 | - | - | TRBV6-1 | CASRLQGYEAFF | TGTGCCAGCAGATTGCAGGGCTATGAAGCTTTCTTT
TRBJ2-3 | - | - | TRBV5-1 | CASSFERFTDTQYF | TGCGCCAGCAGCTTTGAGAGGTTCACAGATACGCAGTATTTT
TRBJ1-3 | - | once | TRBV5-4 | CASRNGSSGNTIYF | TGTGCCAGCAGGAACGGGAGCTCTGGAAACACCATATATTTT
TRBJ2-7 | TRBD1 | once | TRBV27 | CASSNITATGTYEQYF | TGTGCCAGCAGTAACATAACTGCGACAGGGACCTACGAGCAGTACTTC
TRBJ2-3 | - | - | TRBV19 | CASSKGVTDTQYF | TGTGCCAGTAGCAAGGGGGTTACAGATACGCAGTATTTT
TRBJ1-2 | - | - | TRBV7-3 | CASSLSPTGYGYTF | TGTGCCAGCAGCTTATCCCCGACAGGCTATGGCTACACCTTC
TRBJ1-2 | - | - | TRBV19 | CASSISGSTNYGYTF | TGTGCCAGTAGTATTTCAGGGTCAACTAACTATGGCTACACCTTC
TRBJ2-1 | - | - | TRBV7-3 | CASSWGPGLSYEQFF | TGTGCCAGCAGCTGGGGCCCGGGACTGTCCTATGAGCAGTTCTTC
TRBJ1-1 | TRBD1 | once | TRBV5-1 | CASSKDRGAEAFF | TGCGCCAGCAGCAAGGACAGGGGAGCTGAAGCTTTCTTT
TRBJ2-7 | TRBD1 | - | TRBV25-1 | CASSDQGAREQYF | TGTGCCAGCAGTGACCAGGGGGCGCGGGAGCAGTACTTC
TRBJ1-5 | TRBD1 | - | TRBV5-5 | CASSGYRGSQPQHF | TGTGCCAGCAGCGGATACAGGGGTTCTCAGCCCCAGCATTTT
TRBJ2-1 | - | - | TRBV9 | CASSVGGSGYNEQFF | TGTGCCAGCAGCGTAGGGGGTAGCGGTTACAATGAGCAGTTCTTC
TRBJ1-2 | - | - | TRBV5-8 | CASSLEGGGDYGYTF | TGTGCCAGCAGCTTGGAGGGTGGAGGGGATTACGGCTACACCTTC
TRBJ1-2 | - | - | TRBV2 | CASSEAPAGPNYGYTF | TGTGCCAGCAGTGAAGCGCCTGCAGGTCCTAACTATGGCTACACCTTC
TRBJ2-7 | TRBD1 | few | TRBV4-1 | CASSQPGTGYEQYF | TGCGCCAGCAGCCAGCCCGGGACAGGCTACGAGCAGTACTTC
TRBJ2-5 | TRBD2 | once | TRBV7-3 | CAKGLAGDRQETQYF | TGTGCCAAGGGACTAGCGGGGGACAGGCAAGAGACCCAGTACTTC
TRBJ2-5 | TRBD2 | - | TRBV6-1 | CASTSGGFGETQYF | TGTGCCAGCACTAGCGGGGGTTTTGGGGAGACCCAGTACTTC
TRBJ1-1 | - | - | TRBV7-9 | CASSLPTGSASEAFF | TGTGCCAGCAGCTTACCTACAGGGTCCGCTTCTGAAGCTTTCTTT
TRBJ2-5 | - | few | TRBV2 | CASSERGLVRKTQYF | TGTGCCAGCAGTGAGCGGGGGCTGGTGAGAAAGACCCAGTACTTC
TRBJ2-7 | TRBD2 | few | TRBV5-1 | CASSLVALAGGKSSYEQYF | TGCGCCAGCAGCTTGGTTGCTCTAGCGGGGGGCAAGAGCTCCTACGAGCAGTACTTC
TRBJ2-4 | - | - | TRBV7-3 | CASRPTESKNIQYF | TGTGCCAGCAGGCCTACAGAGAGCAAAAACATTCAGTACTTC
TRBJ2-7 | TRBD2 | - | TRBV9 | CASSGGLAGYEQYF | TGTGCCAGCAGCGGGGGACTAGCGGGCTACGAGCAGTACTTC
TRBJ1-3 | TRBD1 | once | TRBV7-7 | CASSPGQVGNTIYF | TGTGCTAGCAGCCCCGGACAGGTTGGAAACACCATATATTTT
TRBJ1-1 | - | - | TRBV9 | CASSPRQIPNTEAFF | TGTGCCAGCAGCCCAAGACAGATTCCGAACACTGAAGCTTTCTTT
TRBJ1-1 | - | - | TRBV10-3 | CAISESRNTEAFF | TGTGCCATCAGTGAGTCTAGGAACACTGAAGCTTTCTTT
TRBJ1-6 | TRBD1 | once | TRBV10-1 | CASSRGQGARLHF | TGCGCCAGCAGTCGTGGGCAGGGGGCTCGCCTCCACTTT
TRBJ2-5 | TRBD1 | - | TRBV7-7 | CASSKDRSETQYF | TGTGCTAGCAGCAAGGACAGGTCGGAGACCCAGTACTTC
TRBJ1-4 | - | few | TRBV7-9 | CASRRDLRGQGEKLFF | TGTGCCAGCAGACGTGATTTACGGGGACAAGGGGAAAAACTGTTTTTT